A single sample gave rise to the 21 T cell receptor beta chains below, sequenced in a study of early T cells in non-severe SARS-CoV-2 infection. MiXCR, applied by TCRdb to the 5' RACE reads, yields one record per CDR3 protein. Here the sample spans approximately 76,000 distinct CDR3 sequences, 10% to 12% being singletons. Sequenced: whole blood. These receptor sequences come from an adult who was a healthcare worker with PCR-confirmed SARS-CoV-2 infection or an uninfected control (not recorded which).

This clonotype was counted at least ten times. The rearrangement joins TRBV11-2 to TRBJ1-1; 7 nucleotides line up with TRBD1. Germline V gene sequence: CDR1 SGHAT, CDR2 FQNNGV. The CDR3 is 15 amino acids. V lost 3 bases and J lost 1; bases outside the gene matches: 5. The CDR3 DNA follows: TGTGCCAGCAGCTTGAAGGGGGCTGAGAACACTGAAGCTTTCTTT. Translating gives CASSLKGAENTEAFF.

This clonotype has more than one count but fewer than ten. The chain couples TRBV19 to TRBJ1-2, with a weak D call TRBD1 (5 bases). The V end lost 0 bases, the J end lost 7 bases, and 24 bases lay between the germline ends. The germline CDR1 and CDR2 sequences are LNHDA and SQIVND (reference sequence). The CDR3 runs to 18 residues. Here the CDR3 reads CASSIDRWGTHPEGGYTF. The CDR3 coding sequence is TGTGCCAGTAGTATAGATCGTTGGGGGACCCACCCGGAGGGTGGCTACACCTTC.

Ten or more counts support this clonotype. This chain uses TRBV7-9 with TRBJ1-6; possible D gene TRBD1, 5 bases. With 5 bases removed from V and 4 bases from J, the gap between germline ends came to 21 bases. CDR1 is SEHNR and CDR2 is FQNEAQ in the germline V gene (reference sequence). The CDR3 consists of 18 residues. The CDR3 DNA reads as TGTGCCAGCAGCCCTGTCGAGGGACCGGGGGGTTATAATTCACCCCTCCACTTT. Translating gives CASSPVEGPGGYNSPLHF.

The chain links TRBV4-2 to TRBJ1-4, with no clear D. Between the trimmed V and J ends, which lost 7 bases and 5 bases, there was a span of 11 bases. CDR3 length: 13 residues. Germline CDR1 reads LGHNA; CDR2 reads YNFKEQ. The CDR3 loop is CASTPGINEKLFF. The DNA for the CDR3 is TGTGCCAGCACCCCGGGAATAAATGAAAAACTGTTTTTT.

The genes are TRBV10-1 and TRBJ1-1; no clear D. V lost 6 bases and J lost 0, with 8 bases in between. This CDR3 contains 13 residues. Germline V gene data show CDR1 as WNHNN and CDR2 as SYGVQD (reference sequence). CDR3 loop: CASSLYLNTEAFF. CDR3 DNA sequence: TGCGCCAGCAGCCTCTACTTGAACACTGAAGCTTTCTTT.

This clonotype showed up just a few times. V usage is TRBV29-1 and J usage is TRBJ1-2; no clear D. This CDR3 spans 12 amino acids. Trimming took off 7 bases at V and 3 bases at J, with 12 bases between the two ends. Germline assignment: CDR1 SQVTM and CDR2 ANQGSEA. In DNA form, the CDR3 reads TGCAGCGCACGGACGGACTACTATGGCTACACCTTC. Its protein product is CSARTDYYGYTF.

The chain links TRBV12-3 or TRBV12-4 to TRBJ1-2, with 9 bases matching TRBD1. V was pared by 5 bases and J by 7 bases, with 5 bases of the junction left unmatched. The CDR3 sequence is 13 residues long. The DNA for the CDR3 is TGTGCCAGCAGTGCGGGGACAGGGCTTGGCTACACCTTC. This encodes CASSAGTGLGYTF.

This clonotype showed up just a few times. V usage is TRBV10-1 and J usage is TRBJ2-1; D remains unclear. CDR3 length: 14 amino acids. Germline V gives CDR1 WNHNN, CDR2 SYGVQD (reference sequence). V lost 0 bases to trimming and J lost 7 bases, with 10 bases between them. DNA for the CDR3: TGCGCCAGCAGTGAGTCGGCCGCCCCAAATGAGCAGTTCTTC. Translated: CASSESAAPNEQFF.

J is TRBJ1-6 and V is TRBV12-3 or TRBV12-4; D perhaps matches TRBD1 (5 bases). The V gene lost 7 bases and the J gene lost 4 bases, with 11 bases spanning the gap. This CDR3 region has 14 residues. CDR3 in DNA: TGTGCCAGCACTACGGGGGATTATAATTCACCCCTCCACTTT. This codes for CASTTGDYNSPLHF.

Comment on this clonotype: This may arise from a read error, as a much more abundant clone is one base away. This chain uses TRBV5-1 with TRBJ2-4; D could derive from TRBD1 or TRBD2 (5 bases each). V was cut by 5 bases and J by 3 bases, with 18 bases left in between. Germline V gene lookup returns CDR1 SGHRS and CDR2 YFSETQ. CDR3 size: 16 residues. The CDR3 is CASSSQGESDKNIQYF. The CDR3 coding sequence is TGCGCCAGCAGTTCTCAGGGAGAGAGTGACAAAAACATTCAGTACTTC.

The CDR3 DNA is TGTGCCAGCAGCTCCCCGTGGGGGATTAATGAGCAGTTCTTC. Translating gives CASSSPWGINEQFF. This chain joins TRBV7-9 and TRBJ2-1, with D tentatively TRBD1 or TRBD2 (5 bases each). Trimming took 4 bases from V and 7 from J, leaving 14 bases between them. The CDR3 length is 14 residues. Germline CDR1 reads SEHNR; CDR2 reads FQNEAQ (reference sequence).

This clonotype was picked up many times. The chain joins TRBV19 to TRBJ2-5; the D is unclear. Germline CDR1 is LNHDA and CDR2 is SQIVND (reference sequence). The length of the CDR3 is 13 residues. V lost 6 bases, J lost 4 bases, and 12 bases lay in between. The CDR3 sequence: CASSPTTGETQYF. The CDR3, as DNA: TGTGCCAGTAGCCCCACTACCGGAGAGACCCAGTACTTC. Complete variable domain (other parts from reference TRBV19 and TRBJ2-5): DGGITQSPKYLFRKEGQNVTLSCEQNLNHDAMYWYRQDPGQGLRLIYYSQIVNDFQKGDIAEGYSVSREKKESFPLTVTSAQKNPTAFYLCASSPTTGETQYFGPGTRLLVL.

This clonotype showed up many times. The genes are TRBV7-9 and TRBJ2-1; possible D gene TRBD2, 5 bases. Germline CDR1 and CDR2: SEHNR and FQNEAQ (reference sequence). The CDR3 loop spans 15 amino acids. The V end lost 0 bases, the J end lost 8 bases, and 14 bases lay between the germline ends. This CDR3 is CASSLAGGQRDEQFF. The CDR3 nucleotides are TGTGCCAGCAGCTTAGCAGGAGGTCAGAGGGATGAGCAGTTCTTC.

This clonotype showed up just a few times. The chain carries TRBV9 and TRBJ1-4; 8 bases line up with TRBD1. Germline-derived CDR1 and CDR2 are SGDLS and YYNGEE. The length of the CDR3 is 14 residues. The J segment lost 8 bases and the V segment lost 4 bases, leaving 7 bases of the junction unmatched. The CDR3 DNA sequence: TGTGCCAGCAGCCCGACAGGGGACGGGGAAAAACTGTTTTTT. Translated, it gives CASSPTGDGEKLFF. Full variable domain (rest looked up from reference TRBV9 and TRBJ1-4): DSGVTQTPKHLITATGQRVTLRCSPRSGDLSVYWYQQSLDQGLQFLIQYYNGEERAKGNILERFSAQQFPDLHSELNLSSLELGDSALYFCASSPTGDGEKLFFGSGTQLSVL.

The chain combines TRBV28 with TRBJ1-5; D ambiguous. Germline V CDR1 and CDR2: MDHEN, SYDVKM. Between the trimmed V and J ends, which lost 3 bases and 2 bases, there was a span of 5 bases. CDR3 length equals 13 residues. The CDR3 loop reads CASSFTGNQPQHF. Written as DNA, the CDR3 is TGTGCCAGCAGTTTTACAGGCAATCAGCCCCAGCATTTT.

The table lists this clonotype with a few counts. This chain links TRBV20-1 with TRBJ1-1; no firm D call. Germline-derived CDR1 and CDR2 are DFQATT and SNEGSKA (reference sequence). This CDR3 spans 12 amino acids. Deletions cut 6 bases from V and 3 bases from J, with 11 bases between. The chain's CDR3 is CSALRSYTEAFF. The CDR3 DNA reads TGCAGTGCCCTTAGGTCGTACACTGAAGCTTTCTTT.

This chain joins TRBV6-5 and TRBJ2-1; the D gene is possibly TRBD2 (5 bases). V lost 5 bases and J 8 bases, leaving 16 bases between the germline ends. CDR1 and CDR2 from the germline V gene are MNHEY and SVGAGI. CDR3 length: 14 residues. Written as DNA, the CDR3 is TGTGCCAGCAGTCGAGGACTGCCAAGGGATGAGCAGTTCTTC. It specifies CASSRGLPRDEQFF.

This clonotype was recorded many times. The J gene is TRBJ2-2, the V gene TRBV7-9, with 7 bases fitting TRBD2. V lost 8 bases to trimming and J lost 2 bases; unmatched junction nucleotides: 8. CDR3 length: 15 amino acids. CDR1 is SEHNR, CDR2 FQNEAQ, per germline (reference sequence). Written as DNA, the CDR3 is TGTGCCAGCCGTACCTCTAGCGGCAACACCGGGGAGCTGTTTTTT. Amino acids: CASRTSSGNTGELFF. The full variable domain, its missing parts supplied by reference TRBV7-9 and TRBJ2-2, is DTGVSQNPRHKITKRGQNVTFRCDPISEHNRLYWYRQTLGQGPEFLTYFQNEAQLEKSRLLSDRFSAERPKGSFSTLEIQRTEQGDSAMYLCASRTSSGNTGELFFGEGSRLTVL.

This clonotype has ten or more counts. This chain connects TRBV27 to TRBJ2-7; the D gene could be TRBD1 or TRBD2 (5 bases each). The CDR3 length is 13 residues. Germline loops: CDR1 MNHEY, CDR2 SMNVEV (reference sequence). Deletions cut 6 bases from V and 7 bases from J, with 16 bases between. The CDR3 DNA sequence: TGTGCCAGCAGGATCGCAGGGAGACGGGAGCAGTACTTC. Translation gives CASRIAGRREQYF.

This clonotype came up many times. The chain couples TRBV5-6 to TRBJ1-5, with a possible D match to TRBD1 (5 bases). The CDR3 contains 16 residues. Germline-derived CDR1 and CDR2 are SGHDT and YYEEEE. The ends were cut back, 0 bases at V and 0 bases at J, with 10 bases in the middle. The CDR3 here is CASSLVGGNSNQPQHF. In nucleotides, the CDR3 is TGTGCCAGCAGCTTGGTCGGGGGGAATAGCAATCAGCCCCAGCATTTT. The variable domain in full, completed from reference TRBV5-6 and TRBJ1-5, reads DAGVTQSPTHLIKTRGQQVTLRCSPKSGHDTVSWYQQALGQGPQFIFQYYEEEERQRGNFPDRFSGHQFPNYSSELNVNALLLGDSALYLCASSLVGGNSNQPQHFGDGTRLSIL.

The sample holds many counts of this clonotype. This chain joins TRBV30 and TRBJ1-2; D is ambiguous. The V end was cut by 0 bases, the J end by 1 base, with 15 bases between. The germline V gene encodes CDR1 GTSNPN and CDR2 SVGIG (reference sequence). The CDR3 runs 16 residues. For the CDR3, the DNA is TGTGCCTGGAGTGTGCCACAACGAACAGTTAACTATGGCTACACCTTC. As protein: CAWSVPQRTVNYGYTF.